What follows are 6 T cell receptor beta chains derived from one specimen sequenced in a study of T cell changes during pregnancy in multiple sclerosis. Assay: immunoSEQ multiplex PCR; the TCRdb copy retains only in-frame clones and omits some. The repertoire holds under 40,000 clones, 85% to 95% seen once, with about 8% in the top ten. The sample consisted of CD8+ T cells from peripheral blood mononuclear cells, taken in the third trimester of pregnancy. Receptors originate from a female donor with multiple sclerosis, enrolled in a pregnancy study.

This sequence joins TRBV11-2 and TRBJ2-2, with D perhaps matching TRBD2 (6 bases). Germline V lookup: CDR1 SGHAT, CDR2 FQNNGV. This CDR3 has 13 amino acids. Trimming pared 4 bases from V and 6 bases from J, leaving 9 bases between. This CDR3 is CASSSGVPGELFF. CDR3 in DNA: TGTGCCAGCAGCTCGGGGGTCCCCGGGGAGCTGTTTTTT.

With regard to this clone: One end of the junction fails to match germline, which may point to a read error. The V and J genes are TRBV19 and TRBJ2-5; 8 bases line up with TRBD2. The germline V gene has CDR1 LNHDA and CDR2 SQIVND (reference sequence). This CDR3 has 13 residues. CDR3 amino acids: CASSITSGGGPHF. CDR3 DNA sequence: TGTGCCAGTAGTATTACCTCGGGGGGGGGCCCGCACTTC. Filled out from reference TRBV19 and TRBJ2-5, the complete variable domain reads DGGITQSPKYLFRKEGQNVTLSCEQNLNHDAMYWYRQDPGQGLRLIYYSQIVNDFQKGDIAEGYSVSREKKESFPLTVTSAQKNPTAFYLCASSITSGGGPHFGPGTRLLVL.

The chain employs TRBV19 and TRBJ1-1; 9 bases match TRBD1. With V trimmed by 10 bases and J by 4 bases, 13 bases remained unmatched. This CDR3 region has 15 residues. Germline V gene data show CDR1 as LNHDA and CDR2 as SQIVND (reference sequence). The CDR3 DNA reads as TGTGCCACCGACCCGGGACAGGGAGCGATCACTGAAGCTTTCTTT. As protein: CATDPGQGAITEAFF.

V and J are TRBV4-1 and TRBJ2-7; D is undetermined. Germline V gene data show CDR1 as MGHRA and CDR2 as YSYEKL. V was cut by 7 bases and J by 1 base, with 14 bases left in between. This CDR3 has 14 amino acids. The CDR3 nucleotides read TGCGCCAGCACCGTTTTATTCGGGTCCTACGAGCAGTACTTC. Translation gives CASTVLFGSYEQYF.

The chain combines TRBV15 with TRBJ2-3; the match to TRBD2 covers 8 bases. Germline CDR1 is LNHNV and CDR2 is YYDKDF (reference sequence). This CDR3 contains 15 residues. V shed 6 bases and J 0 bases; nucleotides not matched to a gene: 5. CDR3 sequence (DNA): TGTGCCACCAGGGGCCCGGGGGGGAGCACAGATACGCAGTATTTT. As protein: CATRGPGGSTDTQYF.

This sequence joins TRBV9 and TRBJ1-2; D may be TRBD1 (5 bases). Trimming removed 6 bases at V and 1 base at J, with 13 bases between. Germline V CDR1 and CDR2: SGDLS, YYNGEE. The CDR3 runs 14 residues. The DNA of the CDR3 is TGTGCCAGCATCAGAGGGGAGGGTAACTATGGCTACACCTTC. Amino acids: CASIRGEGNYGYTF.